This paragraph covers one T cell receptor beta chain sequence. Thymic resections from corrective heart surgery supplied the tissue. The record originates from a study of human thymus T cells. V gave up 5 bases and J gave up 0 bases, with 14 bases separating them. The CDR3 consists of 16 residues. The germline CDR1 and CDR2 sequences are MGHDK and SYGVNS. Only in-frame clones appear in the TCRdb table, and some are missing; sequencing was by immunoSEQ multiplex PCR. The sample lists around 70,000 clones, roughly 94% occurring once. The sample comprised thymus tissue. This TCR was recovered from a girl less than two years old with a congenital heart defect but otherwise immunologically healthy. The chain couples TRBV25-1 to TRBJ1-3, with D perhaps matching TRBD1 (6 bases). As DNA, the CDR3 is TGTGCCAGCAGTACCAGCAGGGGAGTCTCTGGAAACACCATATATTTT. It codes for CASSTSRGVSGNTIYF. The whole variable domain, filled in from reference TRBV25-1 and TRBJ1-3, reads EADIYQTPRYLVIGTGKKITLECSQTMGHDKMYWYQQDPGMELHLIHYSYGVNSTEKGDLSSESTVSRIRTEHFPLTLESARPSHTSQYLCASSTSRGVSGNTIYFGEGSWLTVV.